What follows are 5 T cell receptor beta chains derived from one specimen sequenced in a study of CXCR3-negative and CXCR3-positive naive CD8 T cells. UMI-labeled 5' RACE yielded the TRB cDNA libraries. TCRdb re-analyzed the 5' RACE reads; it lists each CDR3 protein once, without DNA. This table lists over 4,000 distinct CDR3 sequences. Their antigens are not known. Findings and caveats of the study: Researchers report that CXCR3-positive naive cells carry more hydrophobic TRB CDR3s than CXCR3-negative naive cells.

Source material: naive CXCR3+ CD8+ T cells from blood. Specified subset: CD45RO-CCR7+CD27+CD95- naive CD8+ T cells expressing CXCR3 (TNR3+). All receptors derive from a human donor in good health. Some clones in this sample may be carry-over from other donors' samples.

This clonotype is identified as medium-sized from frequency. The V call is TRBV29-1, the J call TRBJ2-2; TCRdb's D call, TRBD1, is unchecked because there is no DNA. Germline values: CDR1 SQVTM, CDR2 ANQGSEA. CDR3 size: 14 residues. CDR3 in amino acids: CSVRGQSNTGELFF.

The chain uses TRBV4-3 and TRBJ2-5; with no DNA, the TCRdb D assignment of TRBD1 cannot be verified. CDR1 is LGHNA and CDR2 is YSLEER in the germline V gene. The CDR3 covers 15 residues. CDR3: CASSQAPGQGETQYF.

This clonotype shows up as medium-sized by frequency. The V and J genes are TRBV25-1 and TRBJ1-1. This CDR3 region has 11 residues. Germline CDR1 reads MGHDK; CDR2 reads SYGVNS. This chain's CDR3 is CARQMNTEAFF.

According to its frequency, this clonotype is medium-sized. The chain employs TRBV7-9 and TRBJ2-1. This CDR3 comprises 13 residues. Per the germline V gene, CDR1 is SEHNR and CDR2 is FQNEAQ (reference sequence). The CDR3: CASSLVSYNEQFF. The full variable domain, with the rest looked up from reference TRBV7-9 and TRBJ2-1, is DTGVSQNPRHKITKRGQNVTFRCDPISEHNRLYWYRQTLGQGPEFLTYFQNEAQLEKSRLLSDRFSAERPKGSFSTLEIQRTEQGDSAMYLCASSLVSYNEQFFGPGTRLTVL.

This clonotype registers medium-sized by frequency. The chain carries TRBV5-6 and TRBJ1-1; absent DNA, TCRdb's TRBD1 call cannot be checked. The CDR3 contains 12 residues. Germline lookup yields CDR1 SGHDT and CDR2 YYEEEE. The CDR3 spells CASSYGTAEAFF.